Listed below are T cell receptor beta chains from one sample, sequenced in a study of post-analysis software for immune sequencing data. TCRdb reprocessed the PCR reads via MiXCR and lists one record per CDR3 protein. The sample has around 700,000 distinct CDR3 sequences; over 45% are singletons. Sequencing used blood. Receptors were obtained from a girl between 2 and 10 years old with multiple sclerosis. CDR3s include the opening cysteine and the closing phenylalanine or tryptophan. A D gene is named only where the DNA matches it firmly. Only part of the rows carry a size: once, few, many, or a class if the clone is expanded.

length: 17; D: NA; size: NA; V: TRBV18; J: TRBJ1-1; CDR3: CASSLLDLGVRNTEAFF; DNA: TGTGCCAGCTCACTACTTGACTTGGGGGTACGGAACACTGAAGCTTTCTTT
length: 14; D: TRBD1; size: NA; V: TRBV20-1; J: TRBJ2-1; CDR3: CSARDSKGANEQFF; DNA: TGCAGTGCTAGAGATAGCAAGGGGGCTAATGAGCAGTTCTTC
length: 13; D: NA; size: few; V: TRBV12-3/TRBV12-4; J: TRBJ2-7; CDR3: CASSTKQGSEQYF; DNA: TGTGCCAGCAGTACAAAACAGGGATCCGAGCAGTACTTC
length: 15; D: TRBD2; size: NA; V: TRBV29-1; J: TRBJ2-1; CDR3: CSVEDGASGGNEQFF; DNA: TGCAGCGTTGAAGATGGGGCTAGCGGGGGGAATGAGCAGTTCTTC
length: 18; D: NA; size: few; V: TRBV5-1; J: TRBJ1-1; CDR3: CASSLDLEGTRTNTEAFF; DNA: TGCGCCAGCAGCTTGGATTTAGAGGGGACGAGGACGAACACTGAAGCTTTCTTT
length: 16; D: NA; size: NA; V: TRBV2; J: TRBJ1-1; CDR3: CASSVWNRGVNTEAFF; DNA: TGTGCCAGCAGTGTATGGAATCGAGGGGTTAACACTGAAGCTTTCTTT
length: 15; D: NA; size: NA; V: TRBV10-3; J: TRBJ2-5; CDR3: CAISGLRRGQETQYF; DNA: TGTGCCATCTCGGGACTTCGGCGGGGACAAGAGACCCAGTACTTC
length: 13; D: TRBD1; size: NA; V: TRBV3-1; J: TRBJ2-1; CDR3: CASSQEDRGSKFF; DNA: TGTGCCAGCAGCCAAGAAGACAGGGGGAGTAAGTTCTTC
length: 17; D: TRBD2; size: NA; V: TRBV3-1; J: TRBJ2-1; CDR3: CASSQGEGMGADGEQFF; DNA: TGTGCCAGCAGCCAAGGGGAGGGGATGGGTGCGGACGGTGAGCAGTTCTTC
length: 15; D: NA; size: NA; V: TRBV5-5; J: TRBJ2-5; CDR3: CASSPGDGSKETQYF; DNA: TGTGCCAGCAGCCCTGGGGACGGAAGCAAAGAGACCCAGTACTTC
length: 15; D: TRBD1; size: few; V: TRBV25-1; J: TRBJ2-5; CDR3: CASALRDRRQETQYF; DNA: TGTGCCAGCGCCCTTAGGGACAGAAGGCAAGAGACCCAGTACTTC
length: 15; D: NA; size: once; V: TRBV20-1; J: TRBJ1-5; CDR3: CSAKTALNSNQPQHF; DNA: TGCAGTGCTAAGACAGCCCTTAATAGCAATCAGCCCCAGCATTTT
length: 16; D: TRBD1; size: once; V: TRBV12-3/TRBV12-4; J: TRBJ2-3; CDR3: CASSPSQGALADTQYF; DNA: TGTGCCAGCAGTCCGTCACAGGGGGCGCTTGCAGATACGCAGTATTTT
length: 11; D: NA; size: NA; V: TRBV20-1; J: TRBJ2-3; CDR3: CSARITDTQYF; DNA: TGCAGTGCTAGAATCACAGATACGCAGTATTTT
length: 16; D: TRBD1; size: NA; V: TRBV5-1; J: TRBJ2-1; CDR3: CASSPRIIRDRNEQFF; DNA: TGCGCCAGCAGCCCTCGAATCATCCGGGACAGGAATGAGCAGTTCTTC
length: 15; D: TRBD2; size: NA; V: TRBV3-1; J: TRBJ2-1; CDR3: CASSRYTSGKDEQFF; DNA: TGTGCCAGCAGCCGCTACACTAGCGGGAAGGATGAGCAGTTCTTC
length: 14; D: TRBD1; size: NA; V: TRBV27; J: TRBJ2-5; CDR3: CASSRQGGRETQYF; DNA: TGTGCCAGCAGTAGACAGGGGGGGCGGGAGACCCAGTACTTC
length: 14; D: TRBD1; size: NA; V: TRBV5-1; J: TRBJ2-5; CDR3: CASSLGTGTGEQYF; DNA: TGCGCCAGCAGCTTAGGGACAGGGACGGGGGAGCAGTACTTC
length: 16; D: TRBD2; size: NA; V: TRBV9; J: TRBJ2-3; CDR3: CASSAVAGGYTDTQYF; DNA: TGTGCCAGCAGCGCCGTCGCGGGAGGGTACACAGATACGCAGTATTTT
length: 13; D: NA; size: NA; V: TRBV18; J: TRBJ1-1; CDR3: CASSGVENTEAFF; DNA: TGTGCCAGCTCGGGGGTCGAGAACACTGAAGCTTTCTTT
length: 14; D: NA; size: NA; V: TRBV7-2; J: TRBJ1-1; CDR3: CASSSDSRNTEAFF; DNA: TGTGCCAGCAGCTCAGACTCCCGGAACACTGAAGCTTTCTTT
length: 14; D: NA; size: NA; V: TRBV20-1; J: TRBJ2-1; CDR3: CSAETRRGYNEQFF; DNA: TGCAGTGCTGAAACGCGCAGGGGATACAATGAGCAGTTCTTC
length: 15; D: TRBD2; size: NA; V: TRBV7-2; J: TRBJ2-1; CDR3: CASSLDGGAYNEQFF; DNA: TGTGCCAGCAGCTTAGACGGGGGGGCCTACAATGAGCAGTTCTTC
length: 14; D: NA; size: NA; V: TRBV20-1; J: TRBJ2-1; CDR3: CSASNVQISNEQFF; DNA: TGCAGTGCTAGTAACGTGCAGATCAGTAATGAGCAGTTCTTC
length: 12; D: NA; size: few; V: TRBV20-1; J: TRBJ2-5; CDR3: CSVGIYQGTQYF; DNA: TGCAGTGTGGGGATATATCAGGGGACCCAGTACTTC